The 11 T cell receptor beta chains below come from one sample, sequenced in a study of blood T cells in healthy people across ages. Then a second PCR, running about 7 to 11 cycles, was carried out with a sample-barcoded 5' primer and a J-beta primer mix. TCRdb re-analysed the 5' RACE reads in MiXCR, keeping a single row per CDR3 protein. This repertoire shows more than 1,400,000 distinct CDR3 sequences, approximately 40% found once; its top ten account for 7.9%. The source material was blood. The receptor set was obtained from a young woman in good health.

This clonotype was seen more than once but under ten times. This chain's CDR3 is CASGVLFYEQYF. The DNA for the CDR3 is TGTGCCAGCGGGGTCTTATTCTACGAGCAGTACTTC. V gene TRBV6-1 combines with J gene TRBJ2-4, with D uncertain. The J call is in doubt because the DNA end fits TRBJ2-7 better. Per germline, CDR1 MNHNS and CDR2 SASEGT. CDR3 length: 12 residues.

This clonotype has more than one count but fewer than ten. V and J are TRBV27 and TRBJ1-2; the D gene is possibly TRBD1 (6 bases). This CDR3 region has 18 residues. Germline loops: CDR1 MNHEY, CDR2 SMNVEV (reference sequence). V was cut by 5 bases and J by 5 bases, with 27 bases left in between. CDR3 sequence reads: CASSPIWGATPSIYGYTF. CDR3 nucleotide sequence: TGTGCCAGCAGTCCAATCTGGGGGGCCACCCCTTCCATTTATGGCTACACCTTC.

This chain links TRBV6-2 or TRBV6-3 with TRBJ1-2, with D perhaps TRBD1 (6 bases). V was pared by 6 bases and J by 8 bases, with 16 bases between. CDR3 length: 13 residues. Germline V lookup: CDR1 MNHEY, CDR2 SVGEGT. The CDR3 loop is CASSLPQGRGYTF. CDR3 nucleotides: TGTGCCAGCAGCCTACCTCAGGGGCGAGGCTACACCTTC.

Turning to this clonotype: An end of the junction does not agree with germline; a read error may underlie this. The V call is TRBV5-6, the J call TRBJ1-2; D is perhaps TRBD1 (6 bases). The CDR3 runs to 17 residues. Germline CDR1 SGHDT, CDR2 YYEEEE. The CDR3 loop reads CAGSLPGAKWLGYGYTF. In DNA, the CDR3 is TGTGCCGGCAGCTTGCCGGGGGCCAAGTGGTTAGGCTATGGCTACACCTTC. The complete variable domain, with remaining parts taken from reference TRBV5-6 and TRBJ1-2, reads DAGVTQSPTHLIKTRGQQVTLRCSPKSGHDTVSWYQQALGQGPQFIFQYYEEEERQRGNFPDRFSGHQFPNYSSELNVNALLLGDSALYLCAGSLPGAKWLGYGYTFGSGTRLTVV.

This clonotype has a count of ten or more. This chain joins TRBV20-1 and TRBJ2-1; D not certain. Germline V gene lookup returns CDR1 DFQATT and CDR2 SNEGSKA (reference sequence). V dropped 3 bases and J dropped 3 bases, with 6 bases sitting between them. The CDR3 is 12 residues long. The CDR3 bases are TGCAGTGCTAGGCGCTACTACAATGAGCAGTTCTTC. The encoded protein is CSARRYYNEQFF.

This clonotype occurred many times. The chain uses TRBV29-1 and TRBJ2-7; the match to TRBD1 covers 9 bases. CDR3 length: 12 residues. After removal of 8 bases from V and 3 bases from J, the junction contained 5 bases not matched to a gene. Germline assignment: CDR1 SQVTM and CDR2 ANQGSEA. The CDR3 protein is CSFRGQGYEQYF. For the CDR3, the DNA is TGCAGCTTCCGGGGACAGGGCTACGAGCAGTACTTC.

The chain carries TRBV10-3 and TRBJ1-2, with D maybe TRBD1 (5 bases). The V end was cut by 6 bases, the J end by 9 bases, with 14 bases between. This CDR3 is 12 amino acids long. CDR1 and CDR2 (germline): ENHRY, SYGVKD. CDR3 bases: TGTGCCATCAGGCAGGGTGGTCATAGCTACACCTTC. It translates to CAIRQGGHSYTF.

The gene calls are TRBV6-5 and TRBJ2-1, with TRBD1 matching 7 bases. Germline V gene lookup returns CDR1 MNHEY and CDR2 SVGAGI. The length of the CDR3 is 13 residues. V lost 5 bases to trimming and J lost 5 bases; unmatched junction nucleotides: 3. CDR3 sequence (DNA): TGTGCCAGCAGTATGACAGGGAACAATGAGCAGTTCTTC. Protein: CASSMTGNNEQFF.

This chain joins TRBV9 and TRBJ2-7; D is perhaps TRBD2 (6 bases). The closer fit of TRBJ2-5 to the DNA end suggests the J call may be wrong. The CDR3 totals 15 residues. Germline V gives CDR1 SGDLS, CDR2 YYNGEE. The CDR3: CASSVEPSVGETQYF. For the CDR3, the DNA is TGTGCCAGCAGCGTAGAACCTAGCGTAGGGGAGACCCAGTACTTC.

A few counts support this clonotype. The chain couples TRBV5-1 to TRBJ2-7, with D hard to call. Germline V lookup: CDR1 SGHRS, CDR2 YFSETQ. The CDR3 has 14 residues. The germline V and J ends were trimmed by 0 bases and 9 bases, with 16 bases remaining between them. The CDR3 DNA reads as TGCGCCAGCAGCTTGGACTTGGGTGAAGATCGGCAGTACTTC. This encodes CASSLDLGEDRQYF.

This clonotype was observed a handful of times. The CDR3 DNA is TGCAGTACCAAGCGGGGGGCCTCACGCCTTCAAGAGACCCAGTACTTC. Translating it yields CSTKRGASRLQETQYF. The V and J genes are TRBV20-1 and TRBJ2-5, with 9 bases matching TRBD2. CDR1 DFQATT and CDR2 SNEGSKA come from the germline V gene (reference sequence). J lost 2 bases, V lost 8 bases, and 15 bases had no gene match. There are 16 residues in the CDR3.